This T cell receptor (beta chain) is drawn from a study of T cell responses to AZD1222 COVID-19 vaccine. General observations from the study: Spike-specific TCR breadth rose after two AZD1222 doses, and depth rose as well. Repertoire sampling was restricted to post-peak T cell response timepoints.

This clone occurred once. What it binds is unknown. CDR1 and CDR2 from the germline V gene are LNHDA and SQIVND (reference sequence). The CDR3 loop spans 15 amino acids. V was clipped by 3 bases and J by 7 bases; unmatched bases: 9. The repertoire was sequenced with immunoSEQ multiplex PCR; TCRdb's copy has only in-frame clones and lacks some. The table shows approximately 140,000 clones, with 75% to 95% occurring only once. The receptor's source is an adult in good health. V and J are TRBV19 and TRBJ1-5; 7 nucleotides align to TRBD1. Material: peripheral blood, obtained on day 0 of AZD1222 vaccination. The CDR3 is CASSIIGGQEQPQHF. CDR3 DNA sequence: TGTGCCAGTAGTATCATAGGGGGCCAGGAACAGCCCCAGCATTTT.